This T cell receptor beta chain was retrieved from a study of esophageal squamous cell carcinoma under preoperative chemotherapy. Across the study: TCR repertoires were profiled from both peripheral blood T cells and tumor-infiltrating lymphocytes.

As regards this clonotype: Its antigen is unknown. The junction departs from germline at one end; a sequencing error may be responsible.

Germline assignment: CDR1 SGHTA and CDR2 FQGNSA. CDR3 length: 13 amino acids. Time point denoted: after preoperative PTX-NDP chemotherapy. Patients received paclitaxel-nedaplatin as preoperative chemotherapy before surgery. Study-wide findings and caveats: After chemotherapy, TCR diversity rose significantly in peripheral T cells but not in tumor-infiltrating lymphocytes. Clonal contraction, more than amplification, hit abundant clones after paclitaxel-nedaplatin.

TCRdb analysed the PCR reads with MiXCR anew, one entry per CDR3 protein. The sample has 30,000 to 35,000 distinct CDR3 sequences, approximately 51% seen once. This chain uses TRBV7-2 with TRBJ2-4; D is perhaps TRBD1 or TRBD2 (5 bases each). This sample was taken from a patient given preoperative chemotherapy. The sequence was obtained from a human donor with esophageal squamous cell carcinoma. The donor label of this sample is uncertain. CDR3 region: CASSGRGSDIQYF. CDR3 nucleotides: TGTGCCAGCAGCGGCCGGGGTTCGGACATCCAGTACTTC.